This T cell receptor (beta chain) was sequenced during a study of response to subunit inactivated influenza vaccine. Broader study findings: Authors suggested few new T cells are recruited by each seasonal influenza vaccination.

Of note for this clonotype: The antigen remains unidentified.

MiXCR, run by TCRdb on the RT-PCR reads, gives a single entry per CDR3 protein. The sample carries a few hundred thousand distinct CDR3 sequences, about 15% recorded once. The V end was cut by 2 bases, the J end by 5 bases, with 9 bases between. Germline V CDR1 and CDR2: MNHEY, SMNVEV (reference sequence). This CDR3 contains 13 residues. This chain joins TRBV27 and TRBJ1-1; D remains unclear. The clonotype was recovered from a man aged 45-65 years who received an inactivated influenza vaccine. Here the sequenced sample was PBMCs from blood, taken 11 to 12 days after vaccination. The DNA of the CDR3 is TGTGCCAGCAGTTTAGATCATAGGACTGAAGCTTTCTTT. Translated: CASSLDHRTEAFF.